The entry that follows covers one TCR beta chain sequence. Its antigen remains unidentified. The entry originates in a study of PD-1 blockade in classical Hodgkin lymphoma. In every patient, relapse followed autologous stem cell transplantation, while exposure to brentuximab vedotin differed. Here immunoSEQ multiplex PCR was the method, and the copy in TCRdb shows in-frame clones only, minus some. Among 10,000 to 15,000 clones listed, around 92% were seen once. Notes on the study in general: TCR diversity rose significantly by C4D1 in CD4+ but not CD8+ cells.

Specimen: peripheral blood mononuclear cells (PBMCs), collected at baseline. The clonotype comes from a human donor with classical Hodgkin lymphoma.

This chain's CDR3 is CASSQDLLGAGYTEAFF. Here the CDR3 DNA reads TGCGCCAGCAGCCAAGATCTGTTGGGGGCGGGATACACTGAAGCTTTCTTT. The V and J genes are TRBV4-1 and TRBJ1-1, with a tentative D call TRBD1 (6 bases). The CDR3 spans 17 residues. Trimming removed 0 bases at V and 3 bases at J, with 17 bases between. The V gene's germline CDR1 is MGHRA and CDR2 YSYEKL.